These T cell receptor beta chains were read from a single sample in a study of PD-L1 blockade in urothelial cancer. Repertoires were generated with immunoSEQ multiplex PCR, while TCRdb's copy carries only in-frame clones and drops some. The table includes more than 45,000 clones, around 85% detected once. Sample: PBMCs, taken around atezolizumab (anti-PD-L1) treatment. These receptors were collected from a man in his 60s with urothelial cancer. The CDR3 runs from the conserved cysteine through the conserved F or W. A D gene is named only where the DNA matches it firmly. Clone size is shown for a subset of rows, as once, few, many or a class of expanded clone.

d_call,v_call,clone_size,j_call,cdr3_nt,cdr3_aa
NA,TRBV14,NA,TRBJ1-1,TGTGCCAGCAGCCAGCACCTCTCAGTTGACACTGAAGCTTTCTTT,CASSQHLSVDTEAFF
TRBD2,TRBV6-5,NA,TRBJ2-5,TGTGCCAGCAGTTACCCCGGGGGGAAGACCCAGTACTTC,CASSYPGGKTQYF
NA,TRBV2,NA,TRBJ1-5,TGTGCTACCGGGCCGAGGGGCAATCAGCCCCAGCATTTT,CATGPRGNQPQHF
NA,TRBV5-4,NA,TRBJ1-2,TGTGCCAGCAGCCGACCCGACAGATACTATGGCTACACCTTC,CASSRPDRYYGYTF
NA,TRBV9,NA,TRBJ1-6,TGTGCCAGCAGCGTCCTCGGCGAGGATTCACCCCTCCACTTT,CASSVLGEDSPLHF
TRBD2,TRBV6-6,NA,TRBJ2-3,TGTGCCAGCTTAACTAGCGGGGGCACAGATACGCAGTATTTT,CASLTSGGTDTQYF
TRBD1,TRBV18,NA,TRBJ1-1,TGTGCCACCATAGGACAGGGCGTGAACACTGAAGCTTTCTTT,CATIGQGVNTEAFF
TRBD1,TRBV6-5,NA,TRBJ1-1,TGTGCCAGCAGACGACAGGGGGTAGAGACTGAAGCTTTCTTT,CASRRQGVETEAFF
TRBD1,TRBV5-5,NA,TRBJ1-6,TGCGCCAGCAGCCAAGATTTCCCTCTCACAGGGGGCGCACAGCCCCTCCACTTT,CASSQDFPLTGGAQPLHF
TRBD1,TRBV14,NA,TRBJ2-7,TGTGCCAGCAGCCATTTCAGGGGGACAGGGGTACAGCACGAGCAGTACTTC,CASSHFRGTGVQHEQYF
NA,TRBV15,NA,TRBJ2-3,TGTGCCACCAGAGGATTAGCGGATACGCAGTATTTT,CATRGLADTQYF
TRBD2,TRBV7-2,NA,TRBJ2-1,TGTGCCAGCAGCTCGGCCGGGACTAGCGGGAGATACAATGAGCAGTTCTTC,CASSSAGTSGRYNEQFF
TRBD1,TRBV6-1,NA,TRBJ1-4,TGTGCCAGCAGTGAAGCTTTGCCGGGACAGGGGCTTAATGAAAAACTGTTTTTT,CASSEALPGQGLNEKLFF
NA,TRBV5-6,NA,TRBJ1-1,TGTGCCAGCAGCTCCTTTATGACAACCTTGAACACTGAAGCTTTCTTT,CASSSFMTTLNTEAFF
NA,TRBV7-2,NA,TRBJ1-2,TGTGCCAGCACCGAGGGGGGGGCTTATGGCTACACCTTC,CASTEGGAYGYTF
TRBD2,TRBV7-2,NA,TRBJ2-1,TGTGCCAGCAGCTCCTCAACTAGCGGGGGGTTAGAGCAGTTCTTC,CASSSSTSGGLEQFF
NA,TRBV12-5,NA,TRBJ2-2,TGTGCTAGTGGTCTACCTCCATACAGGGTGGACACCGGGGAGCTGTTTTTT,CASGLPPYRVDTGELFF
TRBD1,TRBV18,NA,TRBJ2-3,TGTGCCAGCTCACCACTCGGACAGGGCTTCACAGATACGCAGTATTTT,CASSPLGQGFTDTQYF
NA,TRBV7-9,NA,TRBJ2-5,TGTGCCAGCAGCTTAGGGGCCCAAACAGAGACCCAGTACTTC,CASSLGAQTETQYF
NA,TRBV7-3,NA,TRBJ1-1,TGTGCCAGCAGCTTGACTTCCTCGGGTGAAGCTTTCTTT,CASSLTSSGEAFF
TRBD1,TRBV7-2,NA,TRBJ1-2,TGTGCCAGCAGCTTACACAGGGGAAACTATGGCTACACCTTC,CASSLHRGNYGYTF
TRBD2,TRBV5-4,NA,TRBJ2-1,TGTGCCAGCAGCTTAGGAACTAGCGGGGGGGCGGTCTACAATGAGCAGTTCTTC,CASSLGTSGGAVYNEQFF
NA,TRBV7-3,NA,TRBJ1-6,TGTGCCAGCAGCTTAACAGAGGGTTCACCCCTCCACTTT,CASSLTEGSPLHF
TRBD1,TRBV11-2,NA,TRBJ2-7,TGTGCCAGCAGCTCCCGGACAGGGGGAGCCTACGAGCAGTACTTC,CASSSRTGGAYEQYF
TRBD1,TRBV19,NA,TRBJ1-5,TGTGCCACGTCCCGGGACAGGGATCAGCCCCAGCATTTT,CATSRDRDQPQHF
TRBD1,TRBV19,NA,TRBJ1-1,TGTGCCAGTACCCTATATTCGACAGGGTACATGAACACTGAAGCTTTCTTT,CASTLYSTGYMNTEAFF
TRBD1,TRBV5-4,once,TRBJ2-3,TGTGCCAGCAGCTTACCGGGACAGGGCACAGATACGCAGTATTTT,CASSLPGQGTDTQYF
NA,TRBV7-9,NA,TRBJ1-4,TGTGCCAGCAGCTTAGCGCTCATCGGCGAAACAGGACGATATGAAAAACTGTTTTTT,CASSLALIGETGRYEKLFF
NA,TRBV4-1,NA,TRBJ1-1,TGCGCCAGCAGCCAAGATCCCCAGGGAACCACTGAAGCTTTCTTT,CASSQDPQGTTEAFF
NA,TRBV15,NA,TRBJ2-3,TGTGCCACCAGCAGAGGCGCGGAACCCACAGATACGCAGTATTTT,CATSRGAEPTDTQYF
NA,TRBV18,NA,TRBJ1-4,TGTGCCAGCTCACCCTCTGCAACTAATGAAAAACTGTTTTTT,CASSPSATNEKLFF
TRBD1,TRBV15,NA,TRBJ1-1,TGTGCCACCAGCACGAGGACAGGGACGCTTGAAGCTTTCTTT,CATSTRTGTLEAFF
TRBD2,TRBV7-8,NA,TRBJ2-2,TGTGCCAGCAGCAACAGACTAGCGGGGGGACTCTTGAACACCGGGGAGCTGTTTTTT,CASSNRLAGGLLNTGELFF
NA,TRBV5-5,NA,TRBJ2-2,TGTGCCAGCAGCTTGTTCTCGACAGGCCACACCGGGGAGCTGTTTTTT,CASSLFSTGHTGELFF
NA,TRBV7-3,NA,TRBJ1-1,TGTGCCAGCAGCTTACTTGTCAGCACTGAAGCTTTCTTT,CASSLLVSTEAFF
TRBD1,TRBV19,NA,TRBJ2-5,TGTGCCACCAGGGGGACAGGGGGCCGTGAGACCCAGTACTTC,CATRGTGGRETQYF
NA,TRBV2,NA,TRBJ1-4,TGTGCCAGCTCCGTACAGGGTACATATAATGAAAAACTGTTTTTT,CASSVQGTYNEKLFF
TRBD2,TRBV7-2,NA,TRBJ2-1,TGTGCCAGCAGCTTACGCCCCGGGGACTATAAGCAGTTCTTC,CASSLRPGDYKQFF
TRBD1,TRBV5-1,NA,TRBJ1-2,TGCGCCAGCAGCGCGGACAGGGGGCTAATTTTTAACTATGGCTACACCTTC,CASSADRGLIFNYGYTF
TRBD1,TRBV14,NA,TRBJ2-7,TGTGCCAGCAGCCTACTTTCCGGGACAGGGGGTCACGAGCAGTACTTC,CASSLLSGTGGHEQYF
NA,TRBV27,NA,TRBJ1-2,TGTGCCAGCAGTAGACGGACGGGAGGAAACTATGGCTACACCTTC,CASSRRTGGNYGYTF
NA,TRBV7-9,NA,TRBJ1-1,TGTGCCAGCAGCTTAGTGACTGACGTGAACACTGAAGCTTTCTTT,CASSLVTDVNTEAFF
TRBD2,TRBV2,NA,TRBJ2-5,TGTGCCAGCATCGCGGGGGGCAGGGAGACCCAGTACTTC,CASIAGGRETQYF
NA,TRBV6-1,few,TRBJ2-7,TGTGCCAGCCTAATAAGGGGGGGCTCCTACGAGCAGTACTTC,CASLIRGGSYEQYF
TRBD2,TRBV5-1,NA,TRBJ2-1,TGCGCCAGCAGCTTCTCTCCGACTAGCCAACCCTACAATGAGCAGTTCTTC,CASSFSPTSQPYNEQFF
NA,TRBV5-6,NA,TRBJ2-2,TGTGCCAGCAGCTTGGGGCTAGTTGAAAGGGAGCTGTTTTTT,CASSLGLVERELFF
TRBD1,TRBV19,NA,TRBJ2-7,TGTGCCAGTAGGGGACCGGGACAGGGGACCTACGAGCAGTACTTC,CASRGPGQGTYEQYF